Only one count was recorded for the clone carrying this TCR beta chain. Noted time point: 2015-2016 season, 7 days after influenza vaccination. Before and after seasonal inactivated influenza vaccination, adults gave blood for sorting CD4 subsets for sequencing. Sorted cTfh were non-naive CD4+CXCR5+PD-1+, either ICOS+CD38+ or ICOS-CD38-. The entry originates in a study of follicular helper T cells after annual influenza vaccination. Profiling relied on immunoSEQ multiplex PCR, and the TCRdb table lists in-frame clones only, not all of them. The profile shows about 1,400 clones, around 60% of them singletons. Sequencing used CXCR5+ CD38+ circulating T follicular helper cells from blood, obtained 7 days after influenza vaccination. Subset here: circulating Tfh, non-naive CD4+CXCR5+PD-1+ (ICOS+CD38+ or ICOS-CD38-). The origin of this receptor is an adult who received the influenza vaccine.

The CDR3 loop reads CASSPGQGESTEAFF. The CDR3 nucleotides are TGTGCCAGCAGCCCCGGACAGGGTGAGAGCACTGAAGCTTTCTTT. The chain links TRBV11-3 to TRBJ1-1; TRBD1 matches at 8 bases. The CDR3 is 15 residues long. The trim removed 5 bases at V and 4 bases at J, leaving 9 bases unmatched. Germline V CDR1 and CDR2: SGHNT, YENEEA.